A single count supports the clone carrying this T cell receptor beta chain. Produced via immunoSEQ multiplex PCR; TCRdb's table is partial and in-frame only. The sample has roughly 350,000 clones, 92% seen once. V lost 4 bases, J lost 13 bases, and 18 bases lay in between. This CDR3 has 14 residues. CDR1 SGHDT and CDR2 YYEEEE come from the germline V gene. This entry comes from a study of blood T cell repertoires in COVID-19. Clinical history reported by participants formed the basis on which cohorts were assigned. The sequenced material came from PBMCs or T cells enriched from blood (not recorded which). V is TRBV5-6 and J is TRBJ1-6; TRBD1 might be the D (6 bases). The sequence was obtained from a woman between 25 and 40 years old who had recovered from COVID-19. The CDR3 loop reads CASSLTGRVSPLHF. The DNA for the CDR3 is TGTGCCAGCAGCCTTACAGGGAGGGTTTCCCCCCTCCACTTT.